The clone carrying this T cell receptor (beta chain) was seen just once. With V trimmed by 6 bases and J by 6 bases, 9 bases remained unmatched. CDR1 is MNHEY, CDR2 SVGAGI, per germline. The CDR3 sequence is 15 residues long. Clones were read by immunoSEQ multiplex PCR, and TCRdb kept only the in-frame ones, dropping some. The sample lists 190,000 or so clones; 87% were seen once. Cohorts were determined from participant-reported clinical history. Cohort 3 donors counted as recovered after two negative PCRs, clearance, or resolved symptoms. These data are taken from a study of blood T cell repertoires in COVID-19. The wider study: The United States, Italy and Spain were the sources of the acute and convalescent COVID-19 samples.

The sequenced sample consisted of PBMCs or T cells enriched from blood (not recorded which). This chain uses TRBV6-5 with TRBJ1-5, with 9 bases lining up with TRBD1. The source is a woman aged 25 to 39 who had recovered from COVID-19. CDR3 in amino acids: CASSRWDRDSQPQHF. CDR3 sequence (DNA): TGTGCCAGCAGCAGGTGGGACAGGGACAGTCAGCCCCAGCATTTT.